The 24 T cell receptor beta chains given below trace back to one sample, sequenced in a study of CD8 T cells in ankylosing spondylitis. Each CDR3 protein is one row after TCRdb ran MiXCR on the 5' RACE reads. The table has more than 150,000 distinct CDR3 sequences, about 13% seen once; the top ten hold about 17%. The sample taken for sequencing was blood, either unsorted or a sorted T cell fraction (not recorded which). These receptors all come from a male donor with ankylosing spondylitis or in good health (not recorded which).

This clonotype was observed many times. The chain recombines TRBV5-1 with TRBJ2-7; D is undetermined. V lost 0 bases and J lost 6, with 7 bases in between. The CDR3 runs to 12 residues. Germline V gene sequence: CDR1 SGHRS, CDR2 YFSETQ. The CDR3 here is CASSLDIGEQYF. CDR3 nucleotide sequence: TGCGCCAGCAGCTTGGATATCGGCGAGCAGTACTTC.

A few counts support this clonotype. This chain uses TRBV5-4 with TRBJ1-2; 9 bases map to TRBD1. This CDR3 region has 13 residues. V lost 4 bases, J lost 8 bases, and 6 bases stayed unmatched. The germline V gene has CDR1 SGHNT and CDR2 YYREEE (reference sequence). This chain's CDR3 is CASSPGQGGGYTF. The CDR3 region has the DNA TGTGCCAGCAGCCCGGGACAGGGAGGCGGCTACACCTTC. The full variable domain, in which reference TRBV5-4 and TRBJ1-2 provide the parts outside the CDR3, is ETGVTQSPTHLIKTRGQQVTLRCSSQSGHNTVSWYQQALGQGPQFIFQYYREEENGRGNFPPRFSGLQFPNYSSELNVNALELDDSALYLCASSPGQGGGYTFGSGTRLTVV.

This clonotype occurred a few times. J is TRBJ2-7 and V is TRBV10-2; the D gene is possibly TRBD2 (6 bases). There are 12 residues in the CDR3. CDR1 is WSHSY and CDR2 is SAAADI in the germline V gene. The V and J ends lost 7 bases and 4 bases respectively, with 11 bases between them. The CDR3 loop reads CASNGGTYEQYF. The CDR3 DNA reads as TGCGCCAGCAACGGGGGAACATACGAGCAGTACTTC.

Note on this clonotype: Given a much more abundant clone one base away, this may be a read error. The chain carries TRBV12-3 or TRBV12-4 and TRBJ2-1; D might be TRBD2 (6 bases). CDR3 length: 19 residues. CDR3 residues: CAISLVVGGTIRNLCEQFF. For the CDR3, the DNA is TGTGCCATCAGTTTAGTTGTCGGCGGGACCATCCGGAATTTGTGTGAGCAGTTCTTC.

This clonotype came up a few times. This rearrangement joins TRBV11-2 to TRBJ2-5; D not certain. With 5 bases removed from V and 1 base from J, the gap between germline ends came to 11 bases. The CDR3 consists of 14 residues. Looked up from germline, CDR1 is SGHAT and CDR2 is FQNNGV. The chain's CDR3 is CASSPPNRQETQYF. The DNA for the CDR3 is TGTGCCAGCAGCCCCCCTAACCGCCAAGAGACCCAGTACTTC.

There are many counts of this clonotype. The V and J genes are TRBV5-1 and TRBJ2-7; 7 bases are a match to TRBD1. The CDR3 consists of 14 residues. Germline V gene sequence: CDR1 SGHRS, CDR2 YFSETQ. Losses at the gene ends were 0 bases for V and 5 bases for J; bases not matched to a gene: 5. The CDR3 DNA sequence: TGCGCCAGCAGCTTGGGACAGGGCGTTAACGAGCAGTACTTC. It encodes CASSLGQGVNEQYF.

This clonotype was seen only a few times. The rearrangement links TRBV20-1 to TRBJ2-1, with 10 bases lining up with TRBD2. Germline V gives CDR1 DFQATT, CDR2 SNEGSKA (reference sequence). CDR3 length equals 13 residues. V dropped 8 bases and J dropped 6; count of bases not matched to a gene: 7. CDR3: CSPRLAGSNEQFF. In nucleotides, the CDR3 is TGCAGTCCGAGACTAGCGGGTTCCAATGAGCAGTTCTTC.

This clonotype was detected a few times. This chain connects TRBV7-9 to TRBJ2-5; D is perhaps TRBD2 (5 bases). The CDR3 runs 14 residues. The germline V and J ends were trimmed by 1 base and 2 bases, with 8 bases remaining between them. CDR1 and CDR2 from the germline V gene are SEHNR and FQNEAQ (reference sequence). The CDR3 loop reads CASSLGTLQETQYF. The CDR3 DNA sequence: TGTGCCAGCAGCTTAGGGACTCTACAAGAGACCCAGTACTTC.

This chain uses TRBV3-1 with TRBJ2-1, with 10 nucleotides matching TRBD2. Germline values: CDR1 LGHDT, CDR2 YNNKEL (reference sequence). V was clipped by 4 bases and J by 3 bases; unmatched bases: 6. The CDR3 is 16 amino acids. The CDR3 DNA reads TGTGCCAGCAGCCCCCTAGCGGGAGAAGGCTACAATGAGCAGTTCTTC. Translation gives CASSPLAGEGYNEQFF.

The table lists this clonotype with many counts. The chain joins TRBV3-1 to TRBJ2-7; tentative D call: TRBD1 (5 bases). This CDR3 is built from 12 residues. V lost 0 bases to trimming and J lost 6 bases, with 6 bases between them. Germline values: CDR1 LGHDT, CDR2 YNNKEL (reference sequence). The CDR3 is CASSQEGVEQYF. The CDR3 coding sequence is TGTGCCAGCAGCCAAGAAGGGGTCGAGCAGTACTTC.

This clonotype appeared a few times. The chain couples TRBV2 to TRBJ2-2, with 12 positions matching TRBD1. CDR1 is SNHLY and CDR2 is FYNNEI in the germline V gene. V shed 6 bases and J 8 bases; nucleotides not matched to a gene: 10. CDR3 length equals 16 residues. CDR3 loop: CASRMGQGARSGELFF. The CDR3 DNA reads TGTGCCAGCAGGATGGGACAGGGGGCGCGGTCAGGGGAGCTGTTTTTT. Supplemented by reference TRBV2 and TRBJ2-2, the full variable domain reads EPEVTQTPSHQVTQMGQEVILRCVPISNHLYFYWYRQILGQKVEFLVSFYNNEISEKSEIFDDQFSVERPDGSNFTLKIRSTKLEDSAMYFCASRMGQGARSGELFFGEGSRLTVL.

This clonotype was recorded at least ten times. This chain connects TRBV3-1 to TRBJ2-7; possibly TRBD1 for D (6 bases). This CDR3 has 15 residues. Looked up from germline, CDR1 is LGHDT and CDR2 is YNNKEL (reference sequence). V was cut by 0 bases and J by 5 bases, with 14 bases left in between. The CDR3 DNA sequence: TGTGCCAGCAGCCAAGATTGGGGGCTGAGAAACGAGCAGTACTTC. This gives the protein CASSQDWGLRNEQYF.

This clonotype appeared a few times. The chain recombines TRBV6-1 with TRBJ2-7; D remains unclear. This CDR3 is built from 15 residues. CDR1 MNHNS and CDR2 SASEGT come from the germline V gene. V gave up 6 bases and J gave up 1 base, with 16 bases separating them. The CDR3 sequence is CASSPDRGASYEQYF. The CDR3 nucleotides are TGTGCCAGCAGCCCGGACCGAGGAGCTTCCTACGAGCAGTACTTC.

The rearrangement links TRBV27 to TRBJ2-1; TRBD1 matches 9 bases. The length of the CDR3 is 15 residues. J lost 2 bases, V lost 5 bases, and 4 bases had no gene match. Germline CDR1 MNHEY, CDR2 SMNVEV (reference sequence). CDR3 bases: TGTGCCAGCAGTCGACAGGGGGGGCCCTACAATGAGCAGTTCTTC. Translated: CASSRQGGPYNEQFF.

The gene calls are TRBV5-6 and TRBJ2-1, with D possibly being TRBD1 (6 bases). V was cut by 1 base and J by 3 bases, with 14 bases left in between. The CDR3 has 16 residues. Germline CDR1 is SGHDT and CDR2 is YYEEEE. DNA of the CDR3: TGTGCCAGCAGCTTGCCCACAGGGAACCTCTACAATGAGCAGTTCTTC. This encodes CASSLPTGNLYNEQFF.

This clonotype occurred many times. The rearrangement joins TRBV5-1 to TRBJ2-7; D assignment may be TRBD1 or TRBD2 (6 bases each). Germline loops: CDR1 SGHRS, CDR2 YFSETQ. V shed 5 bases and J shed 7 bases, with 13 bases lying between them. The CDR3 is 12 residues long. The CDR3 DNA reads TGCGCCAGCAGTTCGACAGGAGGGGAGCAGTACTTC. Translation: CASSSTGGEQYF.

The rearrangement joins TRBV5-1 to TRBJ2-7, with 12 bases identical to TRBD1. The CDR3 extends over 14 amino acids. Unmatched junction bases numbered 4, after V lost 4 bases and J lost 5 bases. CDR1 and CDR2 (germline): SGHRS, YFSETQ. This CDR3 is CASSPGQGANEQYF. CDR3 sequence (DNA): TGCGCCAGCAGCCCGGGACAGGGGGCAAACGAGCAGTACTTC.

The chain couples TRBV11-1 to TRBJ2-1; 7 bases map to TRBD2. With 1 base clipped from V and 6 bases from J, the junction kept 15 bases outside the gene matches. Germline values: CDR1 SGHAT, CDR2 FQDESV (reference sequence). CDR3 length equals 18 residues. The chain's CDR3 is CASSLGFGGSQGPNEQFF. CDR3 sequence (DNA): TGTGCCAGCAGCTTAGGGTTTGGCGGGAGTCAAGGCCCCAATGAGCAGTTCTTC.

This clonotype was counted between two and nine times. J is TRBJ1-1 and V is TRBV30; D remains ambiguous. Germline CDR1 reads GTSNPN; CDR2 reads SVGIG (reference sequence). Trimming left V 5 bases short and J 0 bases short, with 7 bases between. CDR3 length equals 12 residues. Here the CDR3 reads CAWGRMNTEAFF. The CDR3, as DNA: TGTGCCTGGGGGCGGATGAACACTGAAGCTTTCTTT.

This clonotype turned up a few times. The chain is built from TRBV27 and TRBJ2-7; tentatively, D is TRBD1 or TRBD2 (5 bases each). This CDR3 comprises 15 residues. CDR1 is MNHEY and CDR2 is SMNVEV in the germline V gene (reference sequence). The V end lost 1 base, the J end lost 2 bases, and 12 bases lay between the germline ends. The CDR3 DNA is TGTGCCAGCAGTTTATGGGTAGGGGACCCCTACGAGCAGTACTTC. Its protein product is CASSLWVGDPYEQYF.

The chain couples TRBV3-1 to TRBJ2-1, with a possible D match to TRBD1 (6 bases). The length of the CDR3 is 16 residues. Germline assignment: CDR1 LGHDT and CDR2 YNNKEL (reference sequence). Trimming removed 0 bases from V and 9 bases from J, with 18 bases in between. The CDR3 nucleotides are TGTGCCAGCAGCCAAGATGAAGGGGGTCCCCAGGGTGAGCAGTTCTTC. Translating it yields CASSQDEGGPQGEQFF.

A few counts support this clonotype. The chain is built from TRBV12-3 or TRBV12-4 and TRBJ2-7, with TRBD1 matching 7 bases. The CDR3 is 14 residues long. The V segment lost 3 bases and the J segment 6 bases; nucleotides outside the gene matches: 8. The CDR3 DNA follows: TGTGCCAGCAGTTTTGAGGGGGCGCTGGGCGAGCAGTACTTC. Its protein product is CASSFEGALGEQYF.

The DNA for the CDR3 is TGCAGTGCTAGGGACGACTATGGCTACACCTTC. Its protein product is CSARDDYGYTF. The gene calls are TRBV20-1 and TRBJ1-2; D unresolved. The CDR3 covers 11 residues. V was clipped by 3 bases and J by 3 bases, with 5 bases between them. The germline V gene has CDR1 DFQATT and CDR2 SNEGSKA (reference sequence).

The rearrangement joins TRBV6-5 to TRBJ2-7; 11 nucleotides line up with TRBD2. The junction had 6 bases not matched to a gene; V was cut back by 3 bases and J by 5 bases. The V gene's germline CDR1 is MNHEY and CDR2 SVGAGI. The CDR3 runs to 15 residues. The CDR3 loop is CASSYSLAGGNEQYF. CDR3 DNA sequence: TGTGCCAGCAGTTATAGTCTAGCGGGGGGAAACGAGCAGTACTTC.